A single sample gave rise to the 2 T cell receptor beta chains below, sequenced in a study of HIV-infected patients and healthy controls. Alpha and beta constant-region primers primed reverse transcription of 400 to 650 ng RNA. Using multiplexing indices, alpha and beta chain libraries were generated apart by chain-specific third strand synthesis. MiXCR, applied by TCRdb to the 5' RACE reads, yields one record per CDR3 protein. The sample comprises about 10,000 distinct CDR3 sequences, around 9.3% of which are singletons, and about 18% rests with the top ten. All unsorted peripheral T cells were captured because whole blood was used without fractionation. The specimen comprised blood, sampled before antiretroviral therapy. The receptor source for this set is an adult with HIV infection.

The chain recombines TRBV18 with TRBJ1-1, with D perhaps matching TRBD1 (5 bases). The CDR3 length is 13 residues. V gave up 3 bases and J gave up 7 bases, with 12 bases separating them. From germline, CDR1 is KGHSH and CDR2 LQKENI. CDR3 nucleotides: TGTGCCAGCTCACCTCTCACAGGAAATGAAGCTTTCTTT. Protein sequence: CASSPLTGNEAFF.

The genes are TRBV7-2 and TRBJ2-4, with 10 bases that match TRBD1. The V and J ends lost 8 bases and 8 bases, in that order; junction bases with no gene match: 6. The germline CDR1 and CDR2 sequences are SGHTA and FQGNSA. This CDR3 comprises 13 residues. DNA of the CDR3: TGTGCCAGCGAGGGACAGGGGATGGACATTCAGTACTTC. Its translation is CASEGQGMDIQYF.